This record concerns one T cell receptor (beta chain) sequence. This clone was seen a handful of times. No cognate antigen has been identified for it. Base qualities are not recorded, but no much larger clone differs from it by a single base. Counted from cysteine to phenylalanine, this CDR3 has 15 amino acids. Here the CDR3 DNA is all that survives: 45 bases in frame from base 1. Cut back by 3 bases and 7 bases, the V and J ends lie 16 bases apart. The germline V gene encodes CDR1 MNHEY and CDR2 SVGAGI. These data belong to a study of shared clonotypes between healthy human individuals (dated by TCRdb to about 2020). Notes on the research overall: Three men and a couple of women, aged 18 to 49 years, made up the cohort. To estimate repertoire size and how much clonotype sharing occurs between individuals, the study deeply sequenced the blood TCR repertoires of five or six healthy adults. For each donor, CD4 naive and CD4 memory were each run on three plates, CD8 naive on two plates, and CD8 memory on one plate. To increase sequencing depth and limit assay-specific biases, TCR repertoire library preparation and sequencing were carried out by different laboratories using diverse techniques. Between about 0.85 and 8.9 billion PBMCs per donor were obtained by leukapheresis. The study at large found these results: Naive subsets generally had larger estimated clonotype richness than memory subsets. Only blood was sampled, and tissue TCR repertoires likely differ from those in blood. Sharing across several donors was observed for roughly 5% of naive CD4, less than 4% of naive CD8, about 2.3% of memory CD4, and around 0.4% of memory CD8 clonotypes. Incomplete sequencing was indicated by rarefaction of sorted-subset datasets, despite the large sequencing depth. Higher generation probabilities were observed for clonotypes shared by all four sorted-subset donors than for non-shared clonotypes. Based on pairwise subsampling, the degree of clonotype sharing among donors was expected to be affected by sequencing depth. The small number of donors limited the genetic and exposure-history diversity represented.

Donors were healthy HIV-negative adults with no recently reported acute infections or vaccinations. Every donor was a Caucasian adult living in Nashville, Tennessee, USA. CD4+ T cells were enriched through magnetic negative selection, after which naive cells were positively selected on CD45RA and the remaining negative fraction served as the memory subset. After blood collection by leukapheresis, PBMCs were isolated using Ficoll-Histopaque density gradient centrifugation and then cryopreserved in the vapor phase of liquid nitrogen. Analytical flow cytometry was used to check the purity and quantity of every magnetically sorted T cell population. From each sorted fraction, genomic DNA was isolated and quantified by UV absorbance on a Nanodrop 2000c. Using the deep immunoSEQ assay, multiplex PCR amplified TCR CDR3 regions from genomic DNA. Extracted genomic DNA from each cell subset was distributed evenly across all wells of several immunoSEQ 96-well plates, and each plate was treated as a replicate. For sorted subsets, each replicate PCR was loaded with 200 to 250 ng genomic DNA, equivalent to about 33,000 T cell genomes. Purified libraries were measured with a Qubit 3.0 fluorometer, size-checked on a Bioanalyzer 2100, and measured again with the KAPA Library Quantification kit. Every immunoSEQ 96-well plate was sequenced on a dedicated single-read 150-cycle Illumina NextSeq 550 flow cell. The published analysis was carried out like this. Because the immunoSEQ output included only junctional sequences and no quality scores, the filtering could not be the same as the filtering used for full-length reads. To assign V/J genes and CDR3, sequences were annotated against IMGT germline references using PyIR, a Python wrapper for IgBLAST v1.9. Reads were filtered out if the reads had weak V/J assignments (E-value above 1e-6), no CDR3, stop codons, out-of-frame junctions, or ambiguous translated residues. V3J clonotypes were defined as sequences sharing the same inferred V gene, J gene, and CDR3 amino acid sequence. Percentage overlap between repertoires was calculated by dividing the number of shared unique clonotypes by the size of the smaller repertoire. Richness of each repertoire was evaluated using RTK rarefaction, the Chao1 estimator, and Recon v2.1 estimates of unobserved clonotypes. Generation probabilities were computed with OLGA for all TCRbeta clonotypes obtained by the gDNA method from a few donors. Here the immuneACCESS table is served through TCRdb, limited to in-frame sequences with V and J called. Missing clones are a known gap in these copies; in checked studies unresolved V genes cover under half, and the rest lacks a known reason. V and J calls and clone size are copied from that table; D and trimming were computed from the DNA. In all, the sample holds 1,100,000 or so clones, and about 80% of those were seen once. More than 0.5% of the sample is held by the ten biggest clonotypes.

This sequence was found in a man between 18 and 35 years old in good health. Some clones in this sample may be carry-over from other donors' samples. Sequences were obtained from memory CD4+ T cells from PBMCs. This specimen's cell subset or site label, per the study, means: CD45RA-negative fraction. The sequence is built from TRBV6-5 and TRBJ2-1; the D element might be TRBD1 or TRBD2, as each aligns at 5 bases. The DNA sequence reads TGTGCCAGCAGTTATCGGGACCCCGGTATTAATGAGCAGTTCTTC. The encoded protein is CASSYRDPGINEQFF.